The entry that follows covers one T cell receptor (beta chain) sequence. Its specificity is unknown. This sample was included in a study of shared clonotypes between healthy human individuals. Whole-study results and caveats: Sampling covered nothing but blood. Tissue TCR repertoires likely differ from those found in blood.

Assay used: immunoSEQ multiplex PCR; TCRdb lists only in-frame clones, some missing. The sample yields millions of clones, 90% to 95% seen once. The receptor comes from a man younger than 30 in good health. The material sequenced was naive CD4+ T cells sorted from blood. Subset here: CD45RA+ positively selected.

CDR3 in amino acids: CASSLGGSQETQYF. The CDR3 nucleotides read TGTGCCAGCAGCTTGGGGGGCAGCCAAGAGACCCAGTACTTC. The chain joins TRBV5-6 to TRBJ2-5; a possible D gene is TRBD1 (5 bases). V gave up 0 bases and J gave up 1 base, with 7 bases separating them. The CDR3 spans 14 residues. CDR1 SGHDT and CDR2 YYEEEE come from the germline V gene.